This record concerns one TCR beta chain sequence. The antigen is not known. This record comes from a study of T cell responses to AZD1222 COVID-19 vaccine. Findings of the study overall: Repertoire collection took place solely once the T cell response had peaked.

V lost 1 base, J lost 5 bases, and 17 bases lay in between. In germline, CDR1 is SGHTA, CDR2 FQGNSA. This CDR3 has 17 residues. Only in-frame clones appear in the TCRdb table, and some are missing; sequencing was by immunoSEQ multiplex PCR. The sample yields more than 150,000 clones, 80% to 90% seen once. This chain connects TRBV7-2 to TRBJ1-4; D not resolved. The starting material was peripheral blood, obtained after recovery from COVID-19. The sequence was obtained from an adult who had recovered from COVID-19. In nucleotides, the CDR3 is TGTGCCAGCAGCTTAGAAGTTCGGGGAGCACTGAATGAAAAACTGTTTTTT. Its protein is CASSLEVRGALNEKLFF.